A selection of T cell receptor beta chains follows, all from one sample in a study of OX40 agonist ivuxolimab in advanced cancers. Assay: immunoSEQ multiplex PCR; the TCRdb copy retains only in-frame clones and omits some. The repertoire consists of some 45,000 clones, with about 86% occurring once and the leading ten covering 30% to 45%. Sequencing used CD4+ or CD8+ T cells sorted from blood, obtained in a trial of the OX40 agonist ivuxolimab. The receptor source for this set is an adult with an advanced solid tumor such as melanoma, head and neck, liver or kidney cancer. The CDR3 runs from the conserved cysteine through the conserved F or W. D genes are given only for firm matches. Some rows have no size entry. The others give once, few or many, or a class for an expanded clone.

>.|.|TRBJ2-7|TRBV7-3
CASSVQRYRYEQYF
TGTGCCAGCAGCGTGCAGCGGTACCGCTACGAGCAGTACTTC
>TRBD1|.|TRBJ2-7|TRBV2
CASSLDRGGEQYF
TGTGCCAGCAGTCTGGACAGGGGAGGCGAGCAGTACTTC
>TRBD1|.|TRBJ2-7|TRBV28
CASRTTGQGLFYEQYF
TGTGCCAGCAGGACAACGGGACAGGGGTTGTTCTACGAGCAGTACTTC
>.|once|TRBJ2-5|TRBV5-1
CASSLGGAAAGETQYF
TGCGCCAGCAGCTTGGGGGGAGCAGCCGCGGGTGAGACCCAGTACTTC
>.|few|TRBJ2-7|TRBV4-1
CASSQLRAWGLPTRQYF
TGCGCCAGCAGCCAACTACGGGCGTGGGGCCTCCCTACGAGGCAGTACTTC
>TRBD1|.|TRBJ2-1|TRBV18
CASSPFGTGEFNEQFF
TGTGCCAGCTCACCATTTGGGACAGGGGAGTTCAATGAGCAGTTCTTC
>TRBD1|.|TRBJ2-7|TRBV27
CASRRTGAYEQYF
TGTGCCAGCAGACGGACAGGGGCGTACGAGCAGTACTTC
>.|few|TRBJ2-5|TRBV5-4
CASSLAGIQETQYF
TGTGCCAGCAGCTTGGCTGGGATACAAGAGACCCAGTACTTC
>TRBD1|once|TRBJ1-1|TRBV10-1
CASREDRGGEAFF
TGCGCCAGCAGGGAAGACAGGGGCGGTGAAGCTTTCTTT
>TRBD2|.|TRBJ2-2|TRBV18
CASSPPLADTGELFF
TGTGCCAGCTCACCACCTCTAGCGGACACCGGGGAGCTGTTTTTT
>.|.|TRBJ2-3|TRBV15
CATSRADQNTDTQYF
TGTGCCACCAGCAGGGCGGACCAAAACACAGATACGCAGTATTTT
>.|few|TRBJ1-6|TRBV5-1
CASSLRGRGNSPLHF
TGCGCCAGCAGCTTGAGGGGCAGGGGAAATTCACCCCTCCACTTT
>.|.|TRBJ2-1|TRBV6-6
CASSYTEQFF
TGTGCCAGCAGTTACACTGAGCAGTTCTTC
>TRBD2|.|TRBJ2-3|TRBV25-1
CASSRYSGGAADTQYF
TGTGCCAGTAGTCGGTATAGCGGGGGGGCCGCAGATACGCAGTATTTT
>.|.|TRBJ2-4|TRBV6-1
CASSNRGGIQYF
TGTGCCAGCAGTAACAGGGGGGGCATTCAGTACTTC
>TRBD1|.|TRBJ1-2|TRBV19
CASSTSSGGRGGYTF
TGTGCCAGTAGTACGTCTTCAGGGGGCCGGGGTGGCTACACCTTC
>.|.|TRBJ1-5|TRBV5-5
CASSLSPGVLLNQPQHF
TGTGCCAGCAGCTTGTCCCCCGGGGTCCTCCTCAATCAGCCCCAGCATTTT
>.|.|TRBJ1-6|TRBV5-1
CASSRTDSSYNSPLHF
TGCGCCAGCAGCCGGACAGATAGCTCCTATAATTCACCCCTCCACTTT
>.|.|TRBJ2-5|TRBV29-1
CSVASGGSLLETQYF
TGCAGCGTTGCGAGTGGGGGCTCACTGCTAGAGACCCAGTACTTC
>.|.|TRBJ2-2|TRBV7-2
CASSRTGRAGELFF
TGTGCCAGCAGTCGGACAGGGAGGGCTGGGGAGCTGTTTTTT
>.|.|TRBJ1-3|TRBV6-5
CASSRESGNTIYF
TGTGCCAGCAGTCGAGAATCTGGAAACACCATATATTTT
>.|.|TRBJ2-7|TRBV7-9
CASNNVGYEQYF
TGTGCCAGCAACAATGTGGGCTACGAGCAGTACTTC
>.|.|TRBJ2-7|TRBV4-1
CASSQVELGTAAGGVYEQYF
TGCGCCAGCAGCCAAGTCGAACTGGGGACCGCGGCTGGCGGGGTCTACGAGCAGTACTTC